There are many counts of the clone carrying this TCR beta chain. The antigen remains unidentified. Preparation of the TCRbeta library was carried out with unique molecular identifiers. TCRdb analysed the PCR reads with MiXCR anew, one entry per CDR3 protein. The data contain hundreds of thousands of distinct CDR3 sequences, roughly 10% of them singletons. This CDR3 spans 15 amino acids. Germline CDR1 SGHRS, CDR2 YFSETQ. With 4 bases clipped from V and 1 base from J, the junction kept 4 bases outside the gene matches. This sample is drawn from a study of T-cell reconstitution after alpha-beta-depleted transplantation in children. Findings and caveats of the study: The study reportedly traced alpha-beta T cells about two months after transplant to several hundred expanded graft clones.

The sequence was collected from a child less than two years old with acute myeloid leukemia, due to receive a stem cell transplant. The specimen was PBMCs, collected before TCRalphabeta/CD19-depleted stem cell transplant. The chain employs TRBV5-1 and TRBJ2-1; 8 nucleotides align to TRBD2. Here the CDR3 DNA reads TGCGCCAGCAGCGTAGCTAGCGGGTCCTACAATGAGCAGTTCTTC. Translated, it gives CASSVASGSYNEQFF.